The clone carrying this T cell receptor beta chain showed up just a few times. Its cognate antigen is unknown. This entry belongs to a study of glioma-infiltrating T cells. General observations from the study: Tissue-blood divergence was below expectation in non-neoplastic patients, above in gliomas. Very few CDR3 sequences were shared between tissue and blood.

Amplification of TCR alpha and beta CDR3 regions from RNA used iRepertoire nested multiplex PCR. For one-step reverse transcription and amplification, roughly 95-450 ng of tissue mRNA or PBMC total RNA was used. TCRdb reprocessed the multiplex PCR reads via MiXCR and lists one record per CDR3 protein. Among 100,000 to 150,000 distinct CDR3 sequences listed, roughly 25% were seen once. This sequence originates from a human donor with low-grade glioma or glioblastoma, undergoing nonglioma brain surgery, or in good health (not recorded which). Sequencing was carried out using glioma tissue, nonneoplastic brain tissue, or PBMCs (not recorded which).

CDR3 in DNA: TGCGCCAGCAGCCAAGATCTTCGAGCGGGAGGCTTCTACAATGAGCAGTTCTTC. Translation: CASSQDLRAGGFYNEQFF. V and J are TRBV4-1 and TRBJ2-1, with 9 bases fitting TRBD2. CDR1 is MGHRA and CDR2 is YSYEKL in the germline V gene. The V segment lost 0 bases and the J segment 3 bases; nucleotides outside the gene matches: 9. This CDR3 has 18 amino acids.